These 21 T cell receptor beta chains were sequenced from one sample in a study of synovial regulatory T cells in juvenile arthritis. Some clones are missing from TCRdb's copy, which holds only in-frame ones; the method was immunoSEQ multiplex PCR. The sample totals approximately 9,800 clones. Input material: Treg cells from blood. Subset given: remaining (HLA-DR-negative) circulating blood Treg cells. These TCRs come from a donor under 30 with juvenile idiopathic arthritis.

This chain uses TRBV7-9 with TRBJ1-2; the TCRdb D gene call, TRBD1, has no DNA to confirm it. This CDR3 is built from 18 residues. DNA was not recorded. Germline loops: CDR1 SEHNR, CDR2 FQNEAQ (reference sequence). The CDR3 here is CASSLVSGGESSNYGYTF.

This chain connects TRBV7-2 to TRBJ2-3; TCRdb reports TRBD1, a call that lacks DNA to check it against. CDR3 length equals 14 residues. No DNA is listed. The germline V gene encodes CDR1 SGHTA and CDR2 FQGNSA. The chain's CDR3 is CASSSDRATDTQYF.

The chain has TRBV2 and TRBJ2-1; the D call of TRBD2 rests on TCRdb alone, since no DNA is present to check it. Germline values: CDR1 SNHLY, CDR2 FYNNEI. The length of the CDR3 is 14 residues. DNA was not recorded. The CDR3 protein is CASRIERPYNEQFF.

The rearrangement links TRBV30 to TRBJ2-7. The CDR3 has 13 residues. Only the protein is on record. CDR1 is GTSNPN, CDR2 SVGIG, per germline (reference sequence). CDR3 residues: CAWSTGVVYEQYF.

The CDR3 sequence: CASYRAGGQPQHF. The chain links TRBV28 to TRBJ1-5. The CDR3 is made up of 13 amino acids. DNA is not on record. Germline V gene sequence: CDR1 MDHEN, CDR2 SYDVKM.

V and J are TRBV19 and TRBJ1-2. Germline V lookup: CDR1 LNHDA, CDR2 SQIVND (reference sequence). This CDR3 contains 12 residues. No DNA sequence was recorded. CDR3 in amino acids: CASSMTPYGYTF.

The genes are TRBV7-9 and TRBJ2-7; as DNA is missing, the TRBD1 call by TCRdb cannot be tested. CDR1 is SEHNR and CDR2 is FQNEAQ in the germline V gene (reference sequence). The length of the CDR3 is 14 residues. DNA is not recorded here. CDR3 protein: CASRHRGGNYEQYF.

The V and J genes are TRBV7-2 and TRBJ1-6. CDR1 and CDR2 from the germline V gene are SGHTA and FQGNSA. The CDR3 loop spans 14 amino acids. Nucleotide data are not available. The CDR3 here is CASSSPGTVSPLHF.

This chain joins TRBV30 and TRBJ1-1. Per the germline V gene, CDR1 is GTSNPN and CDR2 is SVGIG (reference sequence). This CDR3 comprises 11 residues. DNA was not recorded. The CDR3 sequence: CAWSVQRFAFF.

CDR3 sequence: CASRVQWSSYEQYF. This chain joins TRBV11-2 and TRBJ2-7. The CDR3 consists of 14 residues. DNA is not on record. The V gene's germline CDR1 is SGHAT and CDR2 FQNNGV.

The genes are TRBV9 and TRBJ1-2. CDR3 length equals 13 residues. No nucleotide data were recorded. Germline V gene lookup returns CDR1 SGDLS and CDR2 YYNGEE. The CDR3 region is CASSTGTDYGYTF.

The rearrangement joins TRBV29-1 to TRBJ2-7. The CDR3 contains 18 residues. The entry carries no DNA sequence. Germline V gene sequence: CDR1 SQVTM, CDR2 ANQGSEA. CDR3 region: CSVEKKTGLDKLRYEQYF.

CDR3 residues: CASSLNLRLNEQFF. The V gene is TRBV5-1, the J gene TRBJ2-1; TCRdb reports TRBD2, a call that lacks DNA to check it against. Germline assignment: CDR1 SGHRS and CDR2 YFSETQ. The CDR3 covers 14 residues. The DNA is not on file. Drawing the rest from reference TRBV5-1 and TRBJ2-1, the complete variable domain is KAGVTQTPRYLIKTRGQQVTLSCSPISGHRSVSWYQQTPGQGLQFLFEYFSETQRNKGNFPGRFSGRQFSNSRSEMNVSTLELGDSALYLCASSLNLRLNEQFFGPGTRLTVL.

The chain carries TRBV13 and TRBJ2-1; no DNA is available, so the TRBD2 call from TCRdb remains unchecked. Germline loops: CDR1 PRHDT, CDR2 FYEKMQ (reference sequence). CDR3 size: 13 residues. DNA for this receptor is not on file. CDR3 residues: CASSLGIGNEQFF. Supplemented by reference TRBV13 and TRBJ2-1, the full variable domain reads AAGVIQSPRHLIKEKRETATLKCYPIPRHDTVYWYQQGPGQDPQFLISFYEKMQSDKGSIPDRFSAQQFSDYHSELNMSSLELGDSALYFCASSLGIGNEQFFGPGTRLTVL.

The rearrangement joins TRBV9 to TRBJ2-3. Germline CDR1 SGDLS, CDR2 YYNGEE. CDR3 length: 14 amino acids. No DNA was logged. CDR3 amino acids: CASSVATLTHTQYF.

J is TRBJ1-3 and V is TRBV16; TCRdb lists TRBD1, though no DNA is available to test this call. Per the germline V gene, CDR1 is KGHSY and CDR2 is FQNENV. The CDR3 runs 15 residues. Only the protein is on record. The CDR3 here is CASSQYTGQGNTIYF.

The rearrangement uses TRBV19 and TRBJ1-2. The CDR3 length is 11 residues. DNA is not recorded here. Germline V gene lookup returns CDR1 LNHDA and CDR2 SQIVND (reference sequence). CDR3 residues: CASSIYYGYTF.

This chain joins TRBV29-1 and TRBJ2-3; TCRdb returns TRBD2, unconfirmable since there is no DNA. The CDR3 consists of 17 residues. The DNA is unrecorded. Germline assignment: CDR1 SQVTM and CDR2 ANQGSEA. The CDR3 sequence is CSVVLGLAVPPTDTQYF.

This sequence joins TRBV19 and TRBJ2-5; TCRdb names TRBD1, which stays unverified in the absence of DNA. CDR3 length: 13 residues. This entry has no DNA. Germline values: CDR1 LNHDA, CDR2 SQIVND (reference sequence). The CDR3: CASSMAGRETQYF. Using reference TRBV19 and TRBJ2-5 for the parts outside the CDR3, the full variable domain is DGGITQSPKYLFRKEGQNVTLSCEQNLNHDAMYWYRQDPGQGLRLIYYSQIVNDFQKGDIAEGYSVSREKKESFPLTVTSAQKNPTAFYLCASSMAGRETQYFGPGTRLLVL.

The chain employs TRBV4-3 and TRBJ1-2. CDR1 is LGHNA and CDR2 is YSLEER in the germline V gene. There are 15 residues in the CDR3. The DNA is unrecorded. The CDR3 reads CASSQDLTAPYGYTF.

The V gene is TRBV7-3, the J gene TRBJ2-3; the D gene TCRdb calls, TRBD2, cannot be checked with no DNA. In germline, CDR1 is SGHTA, CDR2 FQGTGA. This CDR3 is 16 amino acids long. A DNA sequence was not provided. CDR3 in amino acids: CASSLYPSASTDTQYF.